This T cell receptor (beta chain) comes out of a study of blood T cell repertoires in COVID-19. This clone was seen only once. Sequencing used immunoSEQ multiplex PCR; TCRdb keeps in-frame clones, though not all of them. The data show approximately 400,000 clones, with roughly four fifths seen just once and 5% to 5.5% held by the top ten. Cohorts were determined from participant-reported clinical history. V gave up 9 bases and J gave up 7 bases; unmatched junction bases: 7. The germline CDR1 and CDR2 sequences are LNHDA and SQIVND (reference sequence). The CDR3 length is 14 residues. The TCR sequence derives from a woman between 50 and 59 years old who had recovered from COVID-19. The sequencing input was PBMCs or T cells enriched from blood (not recorded which). The J gene is TRBJ1-6, the V gene TRBV19; 9 positions agree with TRBD1. DNA of the CDR3: TGTGCCAGCGTTACAGGGGGCGCAAATTCACCCCTCCACTTT. Translation gives CASVTGGANSPLHF.